One and the same sample provided the 5 T cell receptor beta chains below, sequenced in a study of cytomegalovirus exposure and HLA in healthy donors (dated by TCRdb to 2016 to 2017). The protocol used for the library was the immunoSEQ multiplex PCR assay. For the multiplex PCR, a mixture combining 60 forward primers for TCR Vbeta segments and 13 reverse primers for TCR Jbeta segments was used. In its TCRdb copy, this immuneACCESS table keeps in-frame sequences only and misses some clones. Where compared with another copy, unresolved V genes explain less than half of these, and the others have no known cause. This sample has about 210,000 clones in its table, and 82% of those were observed once. The top ten clonotypes cover roughly 6% of the sample. Material: PBMCs. The receptors come from a man aged 35 to 55 in good health and CMV-seropositive.

V usage is TRBV27 and J usage is TRBJ2-5, with 7 nucleotides matching TRBD2. The J call may not be correct, given that the DNA end is closer to TRBJ2-7. The germline gives CDR1 MNHEY, CDR2 SMNVEV (reference sequence). The CDR3 is 16 residues long. The CDR3 loop reads CASSYLDSAGIYEQYF. The CDR3 DNA sequence: TGTGCCAGCAGTTACCTAGACTCAGCGGGGATCTACGAGCAGTACTTC.

The V call is TRBV25-1, the J call TRBJ1-1, with a tentative D call TRBD1 (6 bases). The CDR3 covers 16 residues. Germline CDR1 reads MGHDK; CDR2 reads SYGVNS. V lost 5 bases and J lost 4, with 20 bases in between. Here the CDR3 DNA reads TGTGCCAGCAGTCCTAACAGGGAGAGAGAATCCACTGAAGCTTTCTTT. Its translation is CASSPNRERESTEAFF. The full variable domain, rest sourced from reference TRBV25-1 and TRBJ1-1, is EADIYQTPRYLVIGTGKKITLECSQTMGHDKMYWYQQDPGMELHLIHYSYGVNSTEKGDLSSESTVSRIRTEHFPLTLESARPSHTSQYLCASSPNRERESTEAFFGQGTRLTVV.

The rearrangement links TRBV5-4 to TRBJ2-5; TRBD1 is a possible D gene (5 bases). This CDR3 comprises 15 residues. Germline assignment: CDR1 SGHNT and CDR2 YYREEE (reference sequence). Trimming took 4 bases from V and 2 from J, leaving 15 bases between them. This chain's CDR3 is CASSMDVRAQETQYF. CDR3 nucleotide sequence: TGTGCCAGCAGCATGGACGTCAGGGCTCAAGAGACCCAGTACTTC.

This clone was detected a few times. This chain uses TRBV6-4 with TRBJ2-1, with a weak D call TRBD2 (6 bases). Trimming shortened V by 6 bases and J by 9 bases, and 15 bases separated the two germline ends. The CDR3 spans 13 residues. The germline CDR1 and CDR2 sequences are MRHNA and SNTAGT. For the CDR3, the DNA is TGTGCCAGCAGCCCATCTAGCGCTCGTGAGCAGTTCTTC. This encodes CASSPSSAREQFF.

This clone was seen more than once but under ten times. The rearrangement links TRBV19 to TRBJ1-1; D is undetermined. The V end lost 4 bases, the J end lost 7 bases, and 22 bases lay between the germline ends. The V gene's germline CDR1 is LNHDA and CDR2 SQIVND (reference sequence). The CDR3 has 16 residues. The chain's CDR3 is CASSTVSAPGKGEAFF. CDR3 nucleotides: TGTGCCAGTAGTACCGTCAGTGCACCGGGGAAGGGTGAAGCTTTCTTT.